The source of this T cell receptor (beta chain) is a study of T cells in Graves' hyperthyroidism and ophthalmopathy. Amplification targeted TCR beta CDR3 regions from RNA transcripts. The HTBI primer set served for first-round RT-PCR of the TCR CDR3. A single record per CDR3 protein comes from TCRdb applying MiXCR to the multiplex PCR reads. The sample holds about 840,000 distinct CDR3 sequences, 38% seen once. Points from the study as a whole: For ophthalmopathy, model prediction preceded onset by a median 6.5 months.

Trimming removed 4 bases at V and 5 bases at J, with 9 bases between. This CDR3 has 13 residues. CDR1 and CDR2 (germline): MGHRA, YSYEKL. Lactation, pregnancy, other autoimmune disease or uncontrolled infection led to exclusion of patients. About this clonotype itself: No antigen is known for it.

Specimen: blood. The rearrangement uses TRBV4-1 and TRBJ1-5, with D unresolved. This sequence was found in a man aged 18 to 30 with Graves' hyperthyroidism. The CDR3 spells CASSLATDQPQHF. The CDR3 coding sequence is TGCGCCAGCAGCCTAGCGACCGATCAGCCCCAGCATTTT.